Listed below are T cell receptor beta chains from one sample, sequenced in a study of blood T cell repertoires in COVID-19. Here immunoSEQ multiplex PCR was the method, and the copy in TCRdb shows in-frame clones only, minus some. The table has approximately 230,000 clones, around 84% seen once; the top ten hold just under 20%. Specimen: peripheral blood. Source of these receptors: a man aged 25-40 years with active or convalescent COVID-19. CDR3s include the opening cysteine and the closing phenylalanine or tryptophan. The D gene is left open where the match is weak.

v_gene	d_gene	j_gene	CDR3aa
TRBV7-9	-	TRBJ1-1	CASSPGLGADTEAFF
TRBV18	TRBD2	TRBJ2-1	CASSPQASGANEQFF
TRBV19	-	TRBJ2-3	CASREGASTDTQYF
TRBV28	TRBD2	TRBJ2-7	CASSWGGYEQYF
TRBV28	-	TRBJ1-2	CASSPGQYYGYTF
TRBV4-1	-	TRBJ1-5	CASSQDSGSTGPQHF
TRBV6-5	TRBD1	TRBJ1-1	CASRTQGAVTEAFF
TRBV7-9	-	TRBJ1-2	CASSLQGLTGYGYTF
TRBV4-1	TRBD1	TRBJ2-7	CASSRYHRGEESYEQYF
TRBV6-5	TRBD1	TRBJ1-6	CASSRQGNTLHF
TRBV6-5	TRBD1	TRBJ2-7	CASSSGTGSGEQYF
TRBV4-1	-	TRBJ2-7	CASSPQGAGSSYEQYF
TRBV18	TRBD1	TRBJ1-1	CASSPRDRVTTEAFF
TRBV7-9	-	TRBJ2-2	CASSLSSAGTAGELFF
TRBV9	TRBD1	TRBJ2-7	CASSGDRGPWEQYF
TRBV7-2	-	TRBJ2-7	CASSFRGLGTEQYF
TRBV11-3	TRBD1	TRBJ1-1	CASSPGQGRTEAFF
TRBV29-1	-	TRBJ2-3	CSGGGGGGTDTQYF
TRBV4-3	-	TRBJ2-1	CASSQDDYYNEQFF
TRBV19	-	TRBJ1-5	CASSPGRVYGQPQHF
TRBV19	TRBD1	TRBJ2-5	CASSIGAGGQETQYF
TRBV7-2	-	TRBJ1-5	CASSNNPLQGNQPQHF